This T cell receptor beta chain derives from a study of beta chain features in type 1 diabetes. The CDR3 spans 15 residues. Germline loops: CDR1 MNHEY, CDR2 SVGAGI. J gave up 5 bases and V 4 bases, and 6 bases lay outside the gene matches. This clone was seen a handful of times. The antigen remains undetermined. CD4+ cells of the naive, central memory, regulatory and stem cell-like memory types were sorted via CD45RO/CCR7/CD25/CD127/CD95/CD27. Purity above 95% was achieved in all sorted populations. TCRB transcripts that were expressed got sequenced, as all of the isolated RNA had been reverse transcribed. Only in-frame clones appear in the TCRdb table, and some are missing; sequencing was by immunoSEQ multiplex PCR. Among around 260,000 clones, about 24% were seen once, and the ten largest hold roughly 0.011%. Whole-study results and caveats: Patients with Type 1 diabetes showed moderately but significantly shorter TCRB CDR3s in all four CD4+ subsets.

This sequence originates from a woman aged 25-40 years with type 1 diabetes. Sequencing was performed on naive CD4+ T cells from blood. The rearrangement joins TRBV6-5 to TRBJ2-5, with 11 bases identical to TRBD2. This CDR3 reads CASSSTSGSKETQYF. As DNA, the CDR3 is TGTGCCAGCAGTTCCACTAGCGGGAGTAAGGAGACCCAGTACTTC.